This T cell receptor beta chain was sequenced for a study of monozygotic twins with inflammatory bowel disease. The CDR3 contains 15 residues. CDR1 and CDR2 (germline): DFQATT, SNEGSKA (reference sequence). TCRdb re-called the 5' RACE reads and gives one entry per CDR3 protein, without DNA. Recorded for this sample: around 410,000 distinct CDR3 sequences. The V gene is TRBV20-1, the J gene TRBJ1-1; lacking DNA, the TRBD1 call made by TCRdb goes unchecked. Sequencing used blood. The clonotype originates from a human donor with ulcerative colitis or Crohn's disease, or a healthy co-twin of an affected twin (not recorded which). The CDR3 sequence: CSAIMIQGADTEAFF.